This is a list of T cell receptor beta chains from one sample in a study of blood T cell repertoires in COVID-19. The method was immunoSEQ multiplex PCR; TCRdb's version includes in-frame clones alone and lacks a portion of them. The sample holds about 120,000 clones, roughly 85% seen once. The sequencing sample was made of peripheral blood. The receptors were sampled from a young man with acute or convalescent COVID-19. Both conserved end residues are part of each CDR3. Fields, in order: J gene, CDR3 length, V gene, D gene, clone size, CDR3 DNA, CDR3 protein. A D gene is named only where the DNA matches it firmly. Size tells how often a clone was seen (once, few, many) or the class of an expanded clone, and some rows leave it out.

TRBJ1-3 12 TRBV12-3/TRBV12-4 . . TGTGCCAGCCTACGGTCTGGAAACACCATATATTTT CASLRSGNTIYF
TRBJ2-7 15 TRBV30 TRBD1 . TGTGCCTGGAAAGAGGGACAGGGGAGGGCCTACGAGCAGTACTTC CAWKEGQGRAYEQYF
TRBJ1-2 12 TRBV6-2/TRBV6-3 . . TGTGCCAGCAGCCCTAGTCTCGGGGGCTACACCTTC CASSPSLGGYTF
TRBJ2-5 15 TRBV7-8 . . TGTGCCAGCAGCTACAAACGGGATGCGGCACAGACCCAGTACTTC CASSYKRDAAQTQYF
TRBJ2-2 13 TRBV19 . . TGTGCCAGTAGTATCCAACGGGCCGGGGAGCTGTTTTTT CASSIQRAGELFF
TRBJ2-1 16 TRBV7-3 . . TGTGCCAGCAGCCCTCAATCGCGGAGCTCCTACAATGAGCAGTTCTTC CASSPQSRSSYNEQFF
TRBJ2-3 18 TRBV7-3 TRBD2 . TGTGCCAGCAGCTCCGGGACTAGGCCGACCCCGAGCACAGATACGCAGTATTTT CASSSGTRPTPSTDTQYF
TRBJ1-2 12 TRBV30 TRBD1 . TGTGCCTGGAGGAAACAGGGGAGTGGCTACACCTTC CAWRKQGSGYTF
TRBJ2-3 13 TRBV23-1 . . TGCGCCAGCAGTCAACAGAACACAGATACGCAGTATTTT CASSQQNTDTQYF
TRBJ1-6 14 TRBV6-1 . few TGTGCCAGCAGTGAAGGGACAGATAATTCACCCCTCCACTTT CASSEGTDNSPLHF
TRBJ1-1 17 TRBV4-2 . . TGTGCCAGCAGCCTAAGGGGTCGGCGGTCCCAGAACACTGAAGCTTTCTTT CASSLRGRRSQNTEAFF
TRBJ1-3 17 TRBV4-2 TRBD1 once TGTGCCAGCAGCCAAGATCCGCAGGGGGCAGGAGGAAACACCATATATTTT CASSQDPQGAGGNTIYF
TRBJ1-2 11 TRBV5-8 . . TGTGCCAGCAATCGGAACTATGGCTACACCTTC CASNRNYGYTF